This T cell receptor beta chain was obtained from a study of OX40 agonist ivuxolimab in advanced cancers. Study-wide context: The dose of intravenous ivuxolimab that patients received every 2 weeks ranged from 0.01 to 10 mg/kg. Regarding the study as a whole: Clonal expansion was seen in CD4+ and CD8+ blood T cells by week 6 at 0.1 to 3.0 mg/kg.

Sequencing used immunoSEQ multiplex PCR; TCRdb keeps in-frame clones, though not all of them. The sample shows around 64,000 clones, about 90% of them seen only once. About this clone itself: Antigen specificity is unknown.

The trim removed 5 bases at V and 7 bases at J, leaving 18 bases unmatched. CDR1 is SEHNR and CDR2 is FQNEAQ in the germline V gene (reference sequence). This CDR3 contains 18 residues. The chain couples TRBV7-9 to TRBJ2-3; 10 bases align to TRBD2. The sequence came from an adult with an advanced solid tumor such as melanoma, head and neck, liver or kidney cancer. The source was CD4+ or CD8+ T cells sorted from blood, collected in a trial of the OX40 agonist ivuxolimab. This chain's CDR3 is CASSLPRRLAGVSNTQYF. Written as DNA, the CDR3 is TGTGCCAGCAGCCTTCCTAGGCGACTAGCGGGCGTGTCAAATACGCAGTATTTT. The full variable domain, with the rest looked up from reference TRBV7-9 and TRBJ2-3, is DTGVSQNPRHKITKRGQNVTFRCDPISEHNRLYWYRQTLGQGPEFLTYFQNEAQLEKSRLLSDRFSAERPKGSFSTLEIQRTEQGDSAMYLCASSLPRRLAGVSNTQYFGPGTRLTVL.